A selection of T cell receptor beta chains follows, all from one sample in a study of CD8+ T cells in alopecia areata. Generated by immunoSEQ multiplex PCR, the TCRdb table keeps only in-frame clones and is missing some. Found here are about 140,000 clones, about 47% of them singletons; the top ten hold over 0.75%. Sample: CD4+ T cells sorted from blood, taken at week 0. The source of these receptors is a human donor with alopecia areata. Each CDR3 is given with its conserved first and last residue. The D gene is left open where the match is weak. Not all rows give a size; the values are once, few, many and, for expanded clones, a class.

cdr3_aa	cdr3_nt	v_call	d_call	clone_size	j_call
CASSEGWTGNYGYTF	TGTGCCAGCAGTGAAGGTTGGACAGGGAACTATGGCTACACCTTC	TRBV6-1	TRBD1	-	TRBJ1-2
CAWTLGPAGGFGTGELFF	TGTGCCTGGACGCTCGGGCCCGCCGGGGGGTTTGGCACCGGGGAGCTGTTTTTT	TRBV30	TRBD2	few	TRBJ2-2
CASSLEEALAKNIQYF	TGCGCCAGCAGCCTCGAAGAGGCTCTAGCCAAAAACATTCAGTACTTC	TRBV4-1	-	-	TRBJ2-4
CASSEAYIGSGSSRQYF	TGTGCCAGCAGTGAAGCGTATATTGGTAGCGGGAGTTCGAGGCAGTACTTC	TRBV6-1	TRBD2	-	TRBJ2-7
CSITQGGKNIQYF	TGCAGCATCACACAGGGGGGAAAAAACATTCAGTACTTC	TRBV29-1	TRBD1	few	TRBJ2-4
CASSLSASSSYEQYF	TGTGCCAGCAGCTTATCAGCTTCAAGCTCCTACGAGCAGTACTTC	TRBV7-3	-	few	TRBJ2-7
CASSLEVGTGGNEQYF	TGTGCCAGCAGCTTAGAGGTCGGGACAGGGGGCAACGAGCAGTACTTC	TRBV7-9	TRBD1	-	TRBJ2-7
CSARGPQETQYF	TGCAGCGCACGGGGCCCACAAGAGACCCAGTACTTC	TRBV29-1	-	-	TRBJ2-5
CASSFGISGANVLTF	TGTGCCAGCAGCTTCGGGATCTCTGGGGCCAACGTCCTGACTTTC	TRBV5-6	-	few	TRBJ2-6
CASSLMGAGVVLYF	TGTGCCAGCAGTTTGATGGGTGCGGGAGTGGTACTGTATTTT	TRBV28	TRBD2	few	TRBJ2-3
CSVAPQPYGYTF	TGCAGCGTTGCCCCACAGCCCTATGGCTACACCTTC	TRBV29-1	-	few	TRBJ1-2
CASSEPGRQPQHF	TGTGCCAGCAGTGAACCAGGGAGACAGCCCCAGCATTTT	TRBV6-1	-	-	TRBJ1-5
CASSLLAGEDTQYF	TGTGCCAGCAGTTTACTAGCGGGAGAAGATACGCAGTATTTT	TRBV2	TRBD2	-	TRBJ2-3
CASSLQGTDTQYF	TGTGCCAGCAGCCTCCAGGGCACAGATACGCAGTATTTT	TRBV2	-	-	TRBJ2-3
CASTQTGLAGPGANVLTF	TGTGCCAGCACCCAAACGGGACTAGCGGGCCCTGGGGCCAACGTCCTGACTTTC	TRBV7-2	TRBD2	-	TRBJ2-6
CASSPGFAGGQETQYF	TGTGCCAGCAGCCCGGGGTTTGCGGGAGGGCAAGAGACCCAGTACTTC	TRBV7-2	TRBD2	-	TRBJ2-5
CASSVRTVNTEAFF	TGTGCCAGCAGCGTGAGAACAGTGAACACTGAAGCTTTCTTT	TRBV7-9	-	few	TRBJ1-1
CSATDRNGYTF	TGCAGTGCTACAGACCGAAACGGCTACACCTTC	TRBV20-1	-	-	TRBJ1-2
CAWSKVLGESYNEQFF	TGTGCCTGGAGCAAAGTTCTAGGGGAGTCCTACAATGAGCAGTTCTTC	TRBV30	-	-	TRBJ2-1
CASSHGLAVPVGETQYF	TGTGCCAGTAGCCATGGACTAGCGGTCCCGGTGGGTGAGACCCAGTACTTC	TRBV19	TRBD2	-	TRBJ2-5
CASSLGAGGPRETQYF	TGTGCCAGCAGCTTAGGCGCGGGAGGGCCCAGAGAGACCCAGTACTTC	TRBV7-6	TRBD2	-	TRBJ2-5
CATSREQSSYEQYF	TGTGCCACCAGCAGAGAACAGAGCTCCTACGAGCAGTACTTC	TRBV15	-	-	TRBJ2-7
CASRDRVDEQYF	TGTGCCAGCAGGGACAGGGTGGACGAGCAGTACTTC	TRBV25-1	TRBD1	-	TRBJ2-7
CATREQSSRQETQYF	TGTGCCACCAGGGAACAGTCCAGCAGACAAGAGACCCAGTACTTC	TRBV15	-	once	TRBJ2-5
CSGGSGAYGYTF	TGCAGCGGGGGGAGCGGAGCGTATGGCTACACCTTC	TRBV29-1	-	-	TRBJ1-2
CASSQSRSVPTGNNQPQHF	TGCGCCAGCAGTCAATCCCGGTCCGTCCCCACAGGGAACAATCAGCCCCAGCATTTT	TRBV23-1	-	-	TRBJ1-5
CASSEAGQANQPQHF	TGTGCCAGCAGTGAAGCAGGACAGGCGAATCAGCCCCAGCATTTT	TRBV25-1	TRBD1	-	TRBJ1-5
CATSRDLRETQYF	TGTGCCACCAGCAGAGATTTGAGAGAGACCCAGTACTTC	TRBV15	-	once	TRBJ2-5
CSGSFPGAKNIQYF	TGCAGCGGTTCTTTTCCGGGGGCCAAAAACATTCAGTACTTC	TRBV29-1	-	few	TRBJ2-4
CATSRDGKGAGEQFF	TGTGCCACCAGCAGAGACGGCAAGGGGGCGGGTGAGCAGTTCTTC	TRBV15	TRBD1	-	TRBJ2-1